The rows below give T cell receptor beta chains drawn from one sample of a study of blood T cell repertoires in COVID-19. Sequencing used immunoSEQ multiplex PCR; TCRdb keeps in-frame clones, though not all of them. The profile shows roughly 250,000 clones, approximately 85% of them singletons. The sample consisted of peripheral blood. All receptors derive from a human donor with COVID-19, enrolled during active disease. The donor label of this sample is uncertain. Each CDR3 is given with its conserved first and last residue. The D gene is left open where the match is weak. A row's size may be missing; if present it is once, few, many or a size class.

clone_size,j_call,v_call,d_call,cdr3_aa,cdr3_nt
NA,TRBJ1-1,TRBV5-6,TRBD1,CASSPAGTGVMNTEAFF,TGTGCCAGCAGTCCGGCCGGGACAGGGGTTATGAACACTGAAGCTTTCTTT
NA,TRBJ2-1,TRBV5-1,TRBD1,CASSLTGGGGHEQFF,TGCGCCAGCAGCCTGACAGGGGGCGGTGGCCATGAGCAGTTCTTC
NA,TRBJ2-1,TRBV6-5,TRBD2,CATFAAGGTYNEQFF,TGTGCCACATTCGCGGCGGGAGGAACCTACAATGAGCAGTTCTTC
once,TRBJ2-5,TRBV5-5,NA,CASSPAPGSLKETQYF,TGTGCCAGCAGCCCGGCTCCGGGATCACTAAAAGAGACCCAGTACTTC
NA,TRBJ2-1,TRBV29-1,NA,CSVSGGGTYNEQFF,TGCAGCGTTTCGGGGGGCGGGACATACAATGAGCAGTTCTTC
NA,TRBJ2-2,TRBV5-1,NA,CASSQDGGRQSGELFF,TGCGCCAGCAGCCAGGATGGGGGGAGACAGAGCGGGGAGCTGTTTTTT
NA,TRBJ1-4,TRBV30,TRBD1,CAWSDRGGNEKLFF,TGTGCCTGGTCAGACAGGGGCGGCAATGAAAAACTGTTTTTT
NA,TRBJ2-2,TRBV5-6,TRBD1,CASSIGQVTGELFF,TGTGCCAGCAGCATTGGACAGGTGACCGGGGAGCTGTTTTTT
NA,TRBJ1-4,TRBV7-2,NA,CASRGGLGEKLFF,TGTGCCAGCCGGGGGGGGCTAGGGGAAAAACTGTTTTTT
NA,TRBJ2-5,TRBV3-1/TRBV3-2,TRBD2,CASSLRGLAGAGGYQETQYF,TGTGCCAGCAGCCTCCGGGGACTAGCGGGAGCCGGGGGGTACCAAGAGACCCAGTACTTC
NA,TRBJ1-3,TRBV5-1,NA,CASSENRDTIYF,TGCGCCAGCAGCGAGAACAGGGACACCATATATTTT
NA,TRBJ1-5,TRBV15,NA,CATSRDWAAGGNQPQHF,TGTGCCACCAGCAGAGATTGGGCCGCCGGTGGCAATCAGCCCCAGCATTTT
NA,TRBJ1-1,TRBV6-1,NA,CASSEWAGIAEAFF,TGTGCCAGCAGTGAATGGGCAGGGATCGCTGAAGCTTTCTTT
NA,TRBJ1-5,TRBV10-3,TRBD1,CAISDGTASNQPQHF,TGTGCCATCAGTGATGGGACAGCTAGCAATCAGCCCCAGCATTTT
once,TRBJ2-1,TRBV7-6,TRBD2,CASSLGLAGGVGNEQFF,TGTGCCAGCAGCCTGGGACTAGCGGGAGGGGTAGGAAATGAGCAGTTCTTC
NA,TRBJ2-3,TRBV3-1/TRBV3-2,NA,CASSQDKREWDTQYF,TGTGCCAGCAGCCAAGATAAGCGCGAGTGGGATACGCAGTATTTT
NA,TRBJ2-5,TRBV4-2,TRBD2,CASSQGRTSGLETQYF,TGTGCCAGCAGCCAAGGTCGGACTAGCGGGTTAGAGACCCAGTACTTC
NA,TRBJ1-1,TRBV19,NA,CASSPTRDTEAFF,TGTGCCAGTAGCCCCACCAGGGACACTGAAGCTTTCTTT
NA,TRBJ2-6,TRBV2,TRBD1,CASSQADRAGANVLTF,TGTGCCAGCAGCCAGGCCGACAGGGCTGGGGCCAACGTCCTGACTTTC
NA,TRBJ2-7,TRBV20-1,NA,CSAKGDYEQYF,TGCAGTGCGAAAGGGGACTACGAGCAGTACTTC
NA,TRBJ1-5,TRBV30,TRBD1,CAWSTGDRGQPQHF,TGTGCCTGGAGTACGGGGGACAGGGGTCAGCCCCAGCATTTT
NA,TRBJ1-2,TRBV27,TRBD1,CASAYSGTVSGYTF,TGTGCCAGCGCGTATTCCGGGACAGTGAGTGGCTACACCTTC
NA,TRBJ2-3,TRBV12-3/TRBV12-4,NA,CASSLYRADTQYF,TGTGCCAGCAGTTTATACCGGGCAGATACGCAGTATTTT
NA,TRBJ2-7,TRBV19,TRBD1,CASSIGTGSSYEQYF,TGTGCCAGTAGTATCGGGACAGGCTCATCTTACGAGCAGTACTTC
NA,TRBJ1-6,TRBV7-9,NA,CASSLAGPPAPLHF,TGTGCCAGCAGCTTGGCGGGCCCCCCGGCACCCCTCCACTTT
NA,TRBJ2-2,TRBV5-1,NA,CASSLDGLNTGELFF,TGCGCCAGCAGCTTGGACGGTTTGAACACCGGGGAGCTGTTTTTT
NA,TRBJ2-4,TRBV6-6,TRBD1,CASSGQGANIQYF,TGTGCCAGCAGTGGACAGGGGGCCAACATTCAGTACTTC
NA,TRBJ1-4,TRBV19,NA,CASSITSNEKLFF,TGTGCCAGTAGTATTACTTCTAATGAAAAACTGTTTTTT
NA,TRBJ2-1,TRBV11-3,TRBD2,CASSLSGRYNEQFF,TGTGCCAGCAGTCTTAGCGGGAGGTACAATGAGCAGTTCTTC
NA,TRBJ1-1,TRBV30,NA,CAWSGGDTEAFF,TGTGCCTGGAGTGGGGGGGACACTGAAGCTTTCTTT
NA,TRBJ2-5,TRBV24-1,NA,CATSDTSQETQYF,TGTGCCACCAGTGATACTAGTCAAGAGACCCAGTACTTC
NA,TRBJ2-1,TRBV28,NA,CASSLPGQSYNEQFF,TGTGCCAGCAGTTTACCCGGACAGTCCTACAATGAGCAGTTCTTC
NA,TRBJ2-1,TRBV5-4,TRBD2,CASSLGGLAVYNEQFF,TGTGCCAGCAGCTTGGGCGGACTAGCGGTCTACAATGAGCAGTTCTTC
NA,TRBJ2-2,TRBV30,TRBD2,CAWAPRTSSGELFF,TGTGCCTGGGCCCCCCGGACTAGTTCCGGGGAGCTGTTTTTT
few,TRBJ1-3,TRBV5-1,NA,CASSTGGLSGNTIYF,TGCGCCAGCAGCACCGGCGGACTCTCTGGAAACACCATATATTTT
NA,TRBJ1-6,TRBV27,NA,CASSLPPGATPYNSPLHF,TGTGCCAGCAGTTTGCCCCCAGGGGCGACACCCTATAATTCACCCCTCCACTTT
NA,TRBJ1-5,TRBV7-2,NA,CASSSSRVSRQPQHF,TGTGCCAGCAGCTCCTCCCGGGTATCGAGGCAGCCCCAGCATTTT
NA,TRBJ2-2,TRBV30,TRBD2,CAWSRREGNTGELFF,TGTGCCTGGAGCCGGCGGGAGGGTAACACCGGGGAGCTGTTTTTT
NA,TRBJ2-6,TRBV19,NA,CASSPPRGTLYSGANVLTF,TGTGCCAGTAGTCCCCCGCGGGGAACCCTTTACTCTGGGGCCAACGTCCTGACTTTC
NA,TRBJ1-4,TRBV6-5,NA,CASSYSVRGSEKLFF,TGTGCCAGCAGTTACTCGGTCAGGGGAAGTGAAAAACTGTTTTTT
few,TRBJ2-5,TRBV5-1,NA,CASSLWLAEETQYF,TGCGCCAGCAGCTTATGGCTAGCCGAAGAGACCCAGTACTTC
NA,TRBJ1-5,TRBV7-9,NA,CASSLVMGTGNQPQHF,TGTGCCAGCAGCTTAGTCATGGGAACAGGGAATCAGCCCCAGCATTTT
NA,TRBJ2-5,TRBV19,NA,CASRPQGRMQETQYF,TGTGCCAGCCGGCCACAGGGCAGAATGCAAGAGACCCAGTACTTC
once,TRBJ2-1,TRBV19,TRBD2,CASSIGALAGEDEQFF,TGTGCCAGTAGTATAGGGGCATTAGCGGGAGAAGATGAGCAGTTCTTC
NA,TRBJ2-1,TRBV12-3/TRBV12-4,TRBD1,CASTRTGIDEQFF,TGTGCCAGCACCCGGACAGGTATCGATGAGCAGTTCTTC
NA,TRBJ1-3,TRBV9,NA,CASSVELMDTIYF,TGTGCCAGCAGCGTAGAACTCATGGACACCATATATTTT
NA,TRBJ2-3,TRBV3-1/TRBV3-2,TRBD1,CASSQLPSPGQSTDTQYF,TGTGCCAGCAGCCAACTCCCGTCACCGGGACAGTCCACAGATACGCAGTATTTT
NA,TRBJ1-4,TRBV28,NA,CASSIRDIEKLFF,TGTGCCAGCAGCATACGGGACATCGAAAAACTGTTTTTT
NA,TRBJ2-2,TRBV10-3,TRBD1,CAISSGTGSIQSGELFF,TGTGCCATCAGCTCCGGGACAGGGAGTATTCAGTCCGGGGAGCTGTTTTTT
NA,TRBJ2-2,TRBV23-1,NA,CASELGSQDTGELFF,TGCGCCAGCGAGTTGGGCAGTCAGGACACCGGGGAGCTGTTTTTT
NA,TRBJ2-1,TRBV3-1/TRBV3-2,NA,CASSQDPPSLSYNEQFF,TGTGCCAGCAGCCAAGATCCACCCAGTCTGTCCTACAATGAGCAGTTCTTC
NA,TRBJ1-3,TRBV7-9,NA,CASSLSISGNTIYF,TGTGCCAGCAGCTTATCCATCTCTGGAAACACCATATATTTT
NA,TRBJ2-3,TRBV2,NA,CASRGGQVSTDTQYF,TGTGCCAGCAGGGGTGGACAAGTGAGCACAGATACGCAGTATTTT
NA,TRBJ2-7,TRBV7-9,TRBD2,CASSPTTSGRTYEQYF,TGTGCCAGCAGCCCAACCACTAGCGGGAGAACCTACGAGCAGTACTTC